This is a list of T cell receptor beta chains from one sample in a study of beta chain features in type 1 diabetes. TCRdb's table, derived via immunoSEQ multiplex PCR, lists solely in-frame clones and lacks some. This sample has 200,000 to 300,000 clones, with around 68% found just once. The sequenced sample was naive CD4+ T cells from blood. The source of these receptors is a man aged 25-45 years in good health. CDR3s leave out the opening cysteine and the closing phenylalanine or tryptophan. The D gene is left open where the match is weak. The listing skips clone size in some rows; elsewhere it reads once, few, many or a size class.

D gene,clone size,V gene,CDR3 protein
NA,NA,TRBV4-3,ASSQAVWGDTQY
NA,NA,TRBV30,ACFRTGRVYSEAF
NA,NA,TRBV4-2,ASSSPGLQETQY
NA,NA,TRBV29-1,SVEAEETQY
NA,NA,TRBV29-1,SVGRDPSYNEQF
NA,NA,TRBV11-2,ASSPEGTSVNEQF
NA,NA,TRBV10-1,ASSERHEQF
NA,NA,TRBV28,ASSPTRQGNQPQH
NA,NA,TRBV14,ASSGPTIPPHYEQY
NA,once,TRBV7-2,ASSYAGLTGELF
NA,NA,TRBV7-2,ASSSGNSPLH
NA,NA,TRBV20-1,SEQGAETQY
NA,NA,TRBV20-1,SARQVDEQF
NA,NA,TRBV30,AWNPGGNTEAF
TRBD1,few,TRBV9,ASSTGDGNQPQH
NA,NA,TRBV6-6,ASSYTGNIQY
NA,NA,TRBV27,ASSREHTRTDTQY
NA,NA,TRBV5-1,ASSLVGDSVHT
TRBD2,NA,TRBV5-1,ASSLAGGPDTQY
NA,once,TRBV10-3,AISDGAYEQY
NA,NA,TRBV29-1,SVERQYEQY
NA,NA,TRBV10-3,AIRGQDYGYT
NA,NA,TRBV30,AWNRVGELF
NA,NA,TRBV30,AWSGGRLQETQY
NA,NA,TRBV29-1,SVDRAYNEQF
TRBD2,few,TRBV7-9,ASSLSLAGDTQY
NA,NA,TRBV14,ASSLDQGWANVLT
NA,NA,TRBV7-8,ASSLYETQY
TRBD2,few,TRBV14,ASSQRTSGRDGDTQY
NA,NA,TRBV28,ASSRDYEQY
NA,NA,TRBV4-3,ASSREGSSYNEQF
TRBD1,NA,TRBV11-2,ASSSNRGEQY
NA,NA,TRBV4-3,ASSQDLGTYYGYT
TRBD2,NA,TRBV7-2,ASSLRRGEVTDTQY
NA,few,TRBV29-1,SVGVPPLNEQF
NA,NA,TRBV7-9,ASLRGLDSYNEQF
NA,NA,TRBV7-2,ASSLDGLYENEQF
NA,NA,TRBV7-9,ASSLTQETQY
NA,few,TRBV4-1,ASSQESRYTQY
TRBD2,few,TRBV30,AWSAAGAQQTQY
NA,NA,TRBV2,ASSTQGVYEQY
TRBD2,NA,TRBV7-2,ASSLIAGVGGELF
NA,NA,TRBV5-4,ASSRNRQDNTEAF
TRBD1,NA,TRBV6-6,ASSYPDRGYEQY
NA,NA,TRBV7-9,ASSPPWGELF
NA,NA,TRBV20-1,SARGHLQY
NA,NA,TRBV29-1,SAGRAGDGYT